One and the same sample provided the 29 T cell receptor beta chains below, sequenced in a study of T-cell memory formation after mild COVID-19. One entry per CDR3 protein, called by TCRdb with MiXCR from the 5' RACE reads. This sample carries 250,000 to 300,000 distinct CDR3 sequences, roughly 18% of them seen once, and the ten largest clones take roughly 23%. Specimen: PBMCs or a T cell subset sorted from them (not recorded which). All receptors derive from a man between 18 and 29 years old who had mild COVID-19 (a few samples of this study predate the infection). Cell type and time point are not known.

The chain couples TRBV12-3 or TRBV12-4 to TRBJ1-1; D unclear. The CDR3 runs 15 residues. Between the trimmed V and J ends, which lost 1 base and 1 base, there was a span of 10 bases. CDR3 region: CASSLDRAGNTEAFF. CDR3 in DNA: TGTGCCAGCAGTTTAGACCGGGCAGGGAACACTGAAGCTTTCTTT.

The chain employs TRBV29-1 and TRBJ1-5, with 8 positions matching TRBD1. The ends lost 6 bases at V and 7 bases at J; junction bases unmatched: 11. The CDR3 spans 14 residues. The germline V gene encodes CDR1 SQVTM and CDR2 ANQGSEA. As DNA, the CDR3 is TGCAGCGTGGCCCTTACAGGGGGTGGGCAGCCCCAGCATTTT. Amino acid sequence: CSVALTGGGQPQHF.

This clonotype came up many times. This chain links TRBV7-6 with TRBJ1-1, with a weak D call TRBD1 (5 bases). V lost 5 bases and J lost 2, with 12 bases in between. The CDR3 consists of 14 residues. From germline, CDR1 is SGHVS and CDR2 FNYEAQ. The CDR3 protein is CASSLAGVNTEAFF. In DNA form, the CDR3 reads TGTGCCAGCAGCCTTGCGGGGGTCAACACTGAAGCTTTCTTT.

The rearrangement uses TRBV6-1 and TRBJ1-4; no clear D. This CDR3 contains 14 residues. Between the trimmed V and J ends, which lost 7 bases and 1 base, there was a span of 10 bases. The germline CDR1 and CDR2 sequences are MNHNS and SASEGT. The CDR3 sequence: CASNDRGTNEKLFF. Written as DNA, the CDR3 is TGTGCCAGCAATGACCGGGGAACTAATGAAAAACTGTTTTTT.

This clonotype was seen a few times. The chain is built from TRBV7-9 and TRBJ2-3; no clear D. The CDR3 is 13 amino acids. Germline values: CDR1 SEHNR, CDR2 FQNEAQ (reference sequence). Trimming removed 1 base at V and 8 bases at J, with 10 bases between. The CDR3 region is CASSLGTPTTQYF. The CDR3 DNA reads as TGTGCCAGCAGCTTAGGAACCCCCACTACGCAGTATTTT. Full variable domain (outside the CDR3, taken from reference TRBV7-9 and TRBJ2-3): DTGVSQNPRHKITKRGQNVTFRCDPISEHNRLYWYRQTLGQGPEFLTYFQNEAQLEKSRLLSDRFSAERPKGSFSTLEIQRTEQGDSAMYLCASSLGTPTTQYFGPGTRLTVL.

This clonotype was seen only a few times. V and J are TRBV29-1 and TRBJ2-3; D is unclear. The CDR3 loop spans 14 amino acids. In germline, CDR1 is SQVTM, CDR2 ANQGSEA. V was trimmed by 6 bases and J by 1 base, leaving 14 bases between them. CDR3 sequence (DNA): TGCAGCGTCGCAACCCAAACCCGCACAGATACGCAGTATTTT. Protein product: CSVATQTRTDTQYF.

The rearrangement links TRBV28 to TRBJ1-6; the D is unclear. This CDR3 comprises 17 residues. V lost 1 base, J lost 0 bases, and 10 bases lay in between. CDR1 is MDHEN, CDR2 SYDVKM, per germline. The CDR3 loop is CASSLSSPSSYNSPLHF. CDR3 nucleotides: TGTGCCAGCAGTTTATCATCTCCGAGCTCCTATAATTCACCCCTCCACTTT.

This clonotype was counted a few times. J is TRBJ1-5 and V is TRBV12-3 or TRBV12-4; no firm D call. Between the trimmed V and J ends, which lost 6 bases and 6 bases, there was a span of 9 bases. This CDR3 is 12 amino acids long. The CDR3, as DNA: TGTGCCAGCAGCCGAATAGGTCAGCCCCAGCATTTT. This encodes CASSRIGQPQHF.

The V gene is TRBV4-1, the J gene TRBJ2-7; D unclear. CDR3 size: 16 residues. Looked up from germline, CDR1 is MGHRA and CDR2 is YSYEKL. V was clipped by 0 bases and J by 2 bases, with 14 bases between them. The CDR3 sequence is CASSQDNAGNPYEQYV. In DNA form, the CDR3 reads TGCGCCAGCAGCCAAGATAATGCAGGAAACCCCTACGAGCAGTACGTC.

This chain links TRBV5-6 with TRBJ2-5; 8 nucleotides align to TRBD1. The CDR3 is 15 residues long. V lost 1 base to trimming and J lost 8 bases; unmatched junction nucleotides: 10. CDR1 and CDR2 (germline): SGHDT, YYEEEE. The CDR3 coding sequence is TGTGCCAGCAGCTTGCCCAGGACAGGGAAAGTTACCCAGTACTTC. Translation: CASSLPRTGKVTQYF.

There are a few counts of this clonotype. The CDR3 DNA follows: TGCGCCAGCAGCCCAGGGGGATCGGGCAGCAAAGAGACCCAGTACTTC. Translation gives CASSPGGSGSKETQYF. V usage is TRBV4-1 and J usage is TRBJ2-5, with 7 bases matching TRBD1. This CDR3 has 16 residues. Trimming cost V 4 bases and J 3 bases; bases outside gene matches: 11. CDR1 and CDR2 from the germline V gene are MGHRA and YSYEKL.

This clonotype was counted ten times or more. The CDR3 loop reads CATSSRHDRGNIQYF. The CDR3 DNA reads TGTGCCACCAGCTCCCGCCACGACCGTGGGAACATTCAGTACTTC. The gene calls are TRBV15 and TRBJ2-4, with D unclear. Between the trimmed V and J ends, which lost 5 bases and 7 bases, there was a span of 18 bases. Germline CDR1 is LNHNV and CDR2 is YYDKDF (reference sequence). The CDR3 covers 15 residues.

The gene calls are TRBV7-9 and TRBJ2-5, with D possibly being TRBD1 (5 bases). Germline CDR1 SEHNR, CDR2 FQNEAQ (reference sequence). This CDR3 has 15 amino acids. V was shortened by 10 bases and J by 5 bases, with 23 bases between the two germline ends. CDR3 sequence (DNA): TGTGCCACCAAGAAGTTTCAGGGTACTTGGGAGACCCAGTACTTC. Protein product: CATKKFQGTWETQYF.

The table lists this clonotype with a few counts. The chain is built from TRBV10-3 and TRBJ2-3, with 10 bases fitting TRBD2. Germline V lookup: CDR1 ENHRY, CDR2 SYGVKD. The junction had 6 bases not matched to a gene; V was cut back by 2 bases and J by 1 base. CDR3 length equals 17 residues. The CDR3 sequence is CAISEVASGGRTDTQYF. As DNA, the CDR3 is TGTGCCATCAGTGAGGTGGCTAGCGGGGGTCGCACAGATACGCAGTATTTT.

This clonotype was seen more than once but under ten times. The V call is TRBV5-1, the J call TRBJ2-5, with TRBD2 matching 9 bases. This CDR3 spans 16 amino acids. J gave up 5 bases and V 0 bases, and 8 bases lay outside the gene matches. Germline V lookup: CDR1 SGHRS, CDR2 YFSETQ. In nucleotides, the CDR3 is TGCGCCAGCAGCTTGGTTGGAGCGGGGGGCAGGGAGACCCAGTACTTC. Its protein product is CASSLVGAGGRETQYF.

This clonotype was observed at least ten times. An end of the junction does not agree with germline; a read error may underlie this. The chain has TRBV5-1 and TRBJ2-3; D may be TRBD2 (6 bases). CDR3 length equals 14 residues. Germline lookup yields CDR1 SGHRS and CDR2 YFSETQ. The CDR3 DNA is TGTGCCAGCAGCTTGGTAGCGGGCACAGATACGCAGTATTTT. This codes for CASSLVAGTDTQYF.

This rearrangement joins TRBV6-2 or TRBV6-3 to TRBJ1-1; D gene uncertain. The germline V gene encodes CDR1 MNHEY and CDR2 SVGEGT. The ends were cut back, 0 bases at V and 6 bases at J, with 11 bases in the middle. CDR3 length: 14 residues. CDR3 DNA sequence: TGTGCCAGCAGTTACTCGTGGGGAACATCTGAAGCTTTCTTT. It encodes CASSYSWGTSEAFF.

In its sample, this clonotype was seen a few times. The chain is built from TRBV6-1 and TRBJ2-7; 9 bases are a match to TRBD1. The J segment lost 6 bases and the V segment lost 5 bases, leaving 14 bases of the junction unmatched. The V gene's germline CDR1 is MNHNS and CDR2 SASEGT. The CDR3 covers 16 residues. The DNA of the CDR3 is TGTGCCAGCAGTCAGCACCCCGGGACAGGGCCCCTCGAGCAGTACTTC. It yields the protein CASSQHPGTGPLEQYF.

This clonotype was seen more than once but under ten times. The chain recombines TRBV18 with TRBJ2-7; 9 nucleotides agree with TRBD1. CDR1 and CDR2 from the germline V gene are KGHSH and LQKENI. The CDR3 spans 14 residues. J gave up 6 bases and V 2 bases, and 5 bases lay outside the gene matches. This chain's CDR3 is CASSPSGQGREQYF. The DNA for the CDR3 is TGTGCCAGCTCACCATCGGGACAGGGCCGCGAGCAGTACTTC.

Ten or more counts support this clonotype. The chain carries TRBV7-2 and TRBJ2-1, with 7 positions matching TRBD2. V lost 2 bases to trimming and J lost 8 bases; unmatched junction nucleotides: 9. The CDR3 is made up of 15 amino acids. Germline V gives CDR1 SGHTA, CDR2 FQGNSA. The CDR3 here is CASSLIIGAGYEQFF. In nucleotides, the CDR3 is TGTGCCAGCAGCTTAATTATTGGAGCGGGGTATGAGCAGTTCTTC.

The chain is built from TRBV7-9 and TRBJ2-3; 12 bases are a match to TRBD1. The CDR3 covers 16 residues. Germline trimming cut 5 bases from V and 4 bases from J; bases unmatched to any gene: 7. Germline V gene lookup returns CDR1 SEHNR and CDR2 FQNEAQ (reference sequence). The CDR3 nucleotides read TGTGCCAGCAGCCCCGGGACAGGGGGCGTGTCAGATACGCAGTATTTT. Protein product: CASSPGTGGVSDTQYF.

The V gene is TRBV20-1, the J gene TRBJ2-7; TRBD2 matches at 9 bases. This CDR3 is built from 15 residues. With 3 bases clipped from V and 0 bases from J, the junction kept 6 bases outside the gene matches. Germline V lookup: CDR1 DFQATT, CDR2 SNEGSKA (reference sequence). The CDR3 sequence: CSARWLAGSSYEQYF. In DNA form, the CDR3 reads TGCAGTGCTAGGTGGCTAGCGGGAAGCTCCTACGAGCAGTACTTC.

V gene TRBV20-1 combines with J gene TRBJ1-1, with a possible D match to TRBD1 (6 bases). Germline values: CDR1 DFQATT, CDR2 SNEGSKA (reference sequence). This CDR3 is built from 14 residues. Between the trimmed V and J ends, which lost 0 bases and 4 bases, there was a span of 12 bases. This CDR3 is CSARDSGGSTEAFF. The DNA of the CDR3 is TGCAGTGCTAGAGATTCGGGGGGCAGCACTGAAGCTTTCTTT.

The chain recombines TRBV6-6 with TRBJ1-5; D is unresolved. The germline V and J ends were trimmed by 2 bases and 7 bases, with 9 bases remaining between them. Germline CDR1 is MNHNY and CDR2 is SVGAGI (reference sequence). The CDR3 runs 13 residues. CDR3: CASSYVGTQPQHF. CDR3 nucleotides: TGTGCCAGCAGTTACGTGGGAACCCAGCCCCAGCATTTT.

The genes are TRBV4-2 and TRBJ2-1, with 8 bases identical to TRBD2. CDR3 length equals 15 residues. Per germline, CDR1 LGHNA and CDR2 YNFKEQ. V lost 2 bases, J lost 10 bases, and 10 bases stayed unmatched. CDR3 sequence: CASSQPGGDFLEQFF. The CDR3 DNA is TGTGCCAGCAGCCAACCCGGGGGGGACTTTTTGGAGCAGTTCTTC.

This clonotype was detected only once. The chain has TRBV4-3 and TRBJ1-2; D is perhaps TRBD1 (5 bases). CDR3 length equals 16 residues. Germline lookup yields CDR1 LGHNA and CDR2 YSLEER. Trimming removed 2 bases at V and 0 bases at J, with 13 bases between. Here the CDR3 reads CASSQQGGAPNYGYTF. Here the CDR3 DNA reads TGCGCCAGCAGCCAACAGGGTGGCGCGCCTAACTATGGCTACACCTTC.

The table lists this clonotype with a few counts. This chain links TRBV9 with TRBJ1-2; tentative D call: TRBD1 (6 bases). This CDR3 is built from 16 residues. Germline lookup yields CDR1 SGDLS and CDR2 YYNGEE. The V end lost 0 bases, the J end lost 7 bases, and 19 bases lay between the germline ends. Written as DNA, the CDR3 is TGTGCCAGCAGCGTAGGGGCCGAGGGACACCGTTTTGGCTACACCTTC. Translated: CASSVGAEGHRFGYTF.

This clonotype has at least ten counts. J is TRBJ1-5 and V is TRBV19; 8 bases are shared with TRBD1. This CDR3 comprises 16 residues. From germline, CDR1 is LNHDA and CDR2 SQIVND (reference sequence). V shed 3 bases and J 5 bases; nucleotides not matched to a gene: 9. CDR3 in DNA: TGTGCCAGTAGTATTAAAGGGACAGGTTTGTATCAGCCCCAGCATTTT. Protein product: CASSIKGTGLYQPQHF.

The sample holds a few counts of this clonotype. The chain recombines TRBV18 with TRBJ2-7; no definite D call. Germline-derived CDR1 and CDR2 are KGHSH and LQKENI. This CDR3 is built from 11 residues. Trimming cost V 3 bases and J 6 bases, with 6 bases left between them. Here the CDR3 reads CASSPGPEQYF. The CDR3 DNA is TGTGCCAGCTCACCTGGCCCCGAGCAGTACTTC.